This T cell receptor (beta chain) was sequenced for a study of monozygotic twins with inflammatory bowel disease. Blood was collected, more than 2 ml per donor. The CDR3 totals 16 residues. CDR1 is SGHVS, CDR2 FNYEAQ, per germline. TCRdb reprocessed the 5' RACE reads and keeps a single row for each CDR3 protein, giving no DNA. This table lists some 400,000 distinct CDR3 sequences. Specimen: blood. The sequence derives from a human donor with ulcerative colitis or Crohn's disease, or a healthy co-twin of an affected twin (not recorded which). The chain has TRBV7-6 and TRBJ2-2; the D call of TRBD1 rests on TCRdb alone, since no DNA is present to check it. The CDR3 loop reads CASRSGAGGYTGELFF. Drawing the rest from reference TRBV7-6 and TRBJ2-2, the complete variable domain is GAGVSQSPRYKVTKRGQDVALRCDPISGHVSLYWYRQALGQGPEFLTYFNYEAQQDKSGLPNDRFSAERPEGSISTLTIQRTEQRDSAMYRCASRSGAGGYTGELFFGEGSRLTVL.